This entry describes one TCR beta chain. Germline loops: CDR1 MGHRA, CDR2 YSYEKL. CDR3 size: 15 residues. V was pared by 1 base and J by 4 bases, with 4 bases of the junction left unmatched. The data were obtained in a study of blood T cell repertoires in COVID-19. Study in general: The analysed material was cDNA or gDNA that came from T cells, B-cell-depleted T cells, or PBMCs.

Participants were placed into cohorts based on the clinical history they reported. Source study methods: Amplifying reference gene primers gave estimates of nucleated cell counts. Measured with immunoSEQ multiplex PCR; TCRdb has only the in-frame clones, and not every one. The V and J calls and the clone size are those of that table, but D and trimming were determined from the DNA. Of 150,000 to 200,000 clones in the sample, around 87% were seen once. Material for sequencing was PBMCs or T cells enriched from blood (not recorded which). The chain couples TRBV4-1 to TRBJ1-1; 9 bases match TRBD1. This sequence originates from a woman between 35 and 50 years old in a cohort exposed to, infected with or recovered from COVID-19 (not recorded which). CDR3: CASSQAQGAGTEAFF. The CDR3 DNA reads TGCGCCAGCAGCCAAGCACAGGGGGCAGGCACTGAAGCTTTCTTT.